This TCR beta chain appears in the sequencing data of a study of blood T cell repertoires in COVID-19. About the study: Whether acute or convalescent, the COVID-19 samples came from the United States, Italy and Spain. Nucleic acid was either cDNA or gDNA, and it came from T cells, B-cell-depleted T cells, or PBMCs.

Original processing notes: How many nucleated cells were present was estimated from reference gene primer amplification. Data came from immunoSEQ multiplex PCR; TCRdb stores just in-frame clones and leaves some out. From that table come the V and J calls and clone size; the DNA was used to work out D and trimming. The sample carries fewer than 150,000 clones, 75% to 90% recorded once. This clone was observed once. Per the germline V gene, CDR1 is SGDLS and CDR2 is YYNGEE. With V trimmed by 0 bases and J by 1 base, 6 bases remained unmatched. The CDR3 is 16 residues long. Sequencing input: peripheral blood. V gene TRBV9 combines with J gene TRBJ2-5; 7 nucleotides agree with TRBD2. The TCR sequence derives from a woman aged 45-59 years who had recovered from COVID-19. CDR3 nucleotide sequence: TGTGCCAGCAGCGTAGTCCGAGCTAGCGGCCAAGAGACCCAGTACTTC. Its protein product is CASSVVRASGQETQYF.